These T cell receptor beta chains were read from a single sample in a study of cytomegalovirus exposure and HLA in healthy donors. Some clones are missing from TCRdb's copy, which holds only in-frame ones; the method was immunoSEQ multiplex PCR. The sample lists 84,000 or so clones, roughly 58% occurring once. What was sequenced was PBMCs. The receptors come from a woman younger than 45 in good health and CMV-seropositive. Each CDR3 is given with its conserved first and last residue. The order of the fields is CDR3 protein, CDR3 DNA, D gene, V gene, J gene, clone size. D genes are given only for firm matches. Some rows have no size entry. The others give once, few or many, or a class for an expanded clone.

CDR3aa: CAIEEVFSNQPQHF; CDR3nt: TGTGCCATCGAAGAGGTTTTTAGCAATCAGCCCCAGCATTTT; d_gene: .; v_gene: TRBV10-3; j_gene: TRBJ1-5; abundance: .
CDR3aa: CASSLGGQSSYEQYF; CDR3nt: TGTGCCAGCAGTTTAGGGGGCCAAAGCTCCTACGAGCAGTACTTC; d_gene: TRBD1; v_gene: TRBV6-6; j_gene: TRBJ2-7; abundance: .
CDR3aa: CASSLRRDRGNEQFF; CDR3nt: TGTGCCAGCTCACTACGCCGGGACAGGGGTAATGAGCAGTTCTTC; d_gene: TRBD1; v_gene: TRBV18; j_gene: TRBJ2-1; abundance: .
CDR3aa: CASSYGTGGTEAFF; CDR3nt: TGTGCCAGCAGTTATGGGACAGGGGGAACTGAAGCTTTCTTT; d_gene: TRBD1; v_gene: TRBV6-5; j_gene: TRBJ1-1; abundance: .
CDR3aa: CASTRAVRTEAFF; CDR3nt: TGTGCCAGCACCCGCGCGGTGCGCACTGAAGCTTTCTTT; d_gene: .; v_gene: TRBV7-9; j_gene: TRBJ1-1; abundance: .
CDR3aa: CASSYTGGETQYF; CDR3nt: TGTGCCAGCAGTTATACAGGGGGAGAGACCCAGTACTTC; d_gene: TRBD1; v_gene: TRBV6-5; j_gene: TRBJ2-5; abundance: .
CDR3aa: CAWSPGQGIQETQYF; CDR3nt: TGTGCCTGGAGTCCGGGACAGGGGATCCAAGAGACCCAGTACTTC; d_gene: TRBD1; v_gene: TRBV30; j_gene: TRBJ2-5; abundance: .
CDR3aa: CASSRERRGWDEQFF; CDR3nt: TGCGCCAGCAGCCGGGAGAGGAGGGGATGGGATGAGCAGTTCTTC; d_gene: .; v_gene: TRBV4-3; j_gene: TRBJ2-1; abundance: .
CDR3aa: CASSPRSGGAYEQFF; CDR3nt: TGTGCCAGCAGCCCGCGTAGCGGGGGGGCGTATGAGCAGTTCTTC; d_gene: TRBD2; v_gene: TRBV13; j_gene: TRBJ2-1; abundance: .
CDR3aa: CASSLTVNSNQPQHF; CDR3nt: TGTGCCAGCAGCTTAACAGTTAATAGCAATCAGCCCCAGCATTTT; d_gene: .; v_gene: TRBV5-5; j_gene: TRBJ1-5; abundance: .
CDR3aa: CASSLYGQGENIQYF; CDR3nt: TGCGCCAGCAGCTTGTACGGACAGGGAGAAAACATTCAGTACTTC; d_gene: TRBD1; v_gene: TRBV5-1; j_gene: TRBJ2-4; abundance: .
CDR3aa: CASSPDYQGASGYTF; CDR3nt: TGCGCCAGCAGCCCCGATTACCAGGGGGCCTCCGGCTACACCTTC; d_gene: TRBD1; v_gene: TRBV5-1; j_gene: TRBJ1-2; abundance: .
CDR3aa: CASRGPSRQGNTIYF; CDR3nt: TGTGCCAGCAGAGGACCTTCCAGACAGGGAAACACCATATATTTT; d_gene: .; v_gene: TRBV7-9; j_gene: TRBJ1-3; abundance: once
CDR3aa: CASSPGGDTSTDTQYF; CDR3nt: TGTGCCAGCAGCCCTGGAGGGGATACTAGCACAGATACGCAGTATTTT; d_gene: .; v_gene: TRBV11-1; j_gene: TRBJ2-3; abundance: .
CDR3aa: CASSSQDRVSYEQYF; CDR3nt: TGTGCCAGCAGTTCCCAGGACAGGGTCTCCTACGAGCAGTACTTC; d_gene: TRBD1; v_gene: TRBV6-6; j_gene: TRBJ2-7; abundance: .
CDR3aa: CATSRGTGMGQPQHF; CDR3nt: TGTGCCACCAGCAGAGGAACAGGGATGGGTCAGCCCCAGCATTTT; d_gene: .; v_gene: TRBV15; j_gene: TRBJ1-5; abundance: .
CDR3aa: CAWSGTGEVGKLFF; CDR3nt: TGTGCCTGGAGTGGAACAGGGGAGGTGGGAAAACTGTTTTTT; d_gene: TRBD1; v_gene: TRBV30; j_gene: TRBJ1-4; abundance: medium-sized
CDR3aa: CASSFRELNQPQHF; CDR3nt: TGTGCCAGCAGCTTCCGGGAGCTTAATCAGCCCCAGCATTTT; d_gene: .; v_gene: TRBV7-2; j_gene: TRBJ1-5; abundance: .
CDR3aa: CASSLRDTTYGYTF; CDR3nt: TGTGCCAGCAGTTTAAGAGACACGACCTATGGCTACACCTTC; d_gene: .; v_gene: TRBV6-5; j_gene: TRBJ1-2; abundance: .
CDR3aa: CASRDDRGRNTIYF; CDR3nt: TGTGCCAGCCGGGACGACAGGGGTAGAAACACCATATATTTT; d_gene: TRBD1; v_gene: TRBV2; j_gene: TRBJ1-3; abundance: .
CDR3aa: CASSGRILPGTANSPLHF; CDR3nt: TGTGCCAGCAGCGGACGGATACTCCCCGGGACAGCTAATTCACCCCTCCACTTT; d_gene: TRBD1; v_gene: TRBV9; j_gene: TRBJ1-6; abundance: few
CDR3aa: CASAHTAGVNTEAFF; CDR3nt: TGCGCCAGCGCTCATACAGCAGGGGTGAACACTGAAGCTTTCTTT; d_gene: .; v_gene: TRBV5-1; j_gene: TRBJ1-1; abundance: .
CDR3aa: CASSFNQETQYF; CDR3nt: TGCGCCAGCAGCTTTAACCAAGAGACCCAGTACTTC; d_gene: .; v_gene: TRBV5-1; j_gene: TRBJ2-5; abundance: .
CDR3aa: CASSETGGEKLFF; CDR3nt: TGTGCCAGCAGTGAAACAGGGGGTGAAAAACTGTTTTTT; d_gene: TRBD1; v_gene: TRBV6-1; j_gene: TRBJ1-4; abundance: .
CDR3aa: CASSPHTSGGGTGELFF; CDR3nt: TGTGCCAGCAGTCCGCATACTAGCGGGGGAGGCACCGGGGAGCTGTTTTTT; d_gene: TRBD2; v_gene: TRBV27; j_gene: TRBJ2-2; abundance: .
CDR3aa: CASSLGGEQFF; CDR3nt: TGCGCCAGCAGCTTGGGAGGTGAGCAGTTCTTC; d_gene: .; v_gene: TRBV5-1; j_gene: TRBJ2-1; abundance: few
CDR3aa: CASSLGRVGYGYTF; CDR3nt: TGTGCCAGCAGTTTGGGCAGGGTGGGATATGGCTACACCTTC; d_gene: .; v_gene: TRBV28; j_gene: TRBJ1-2; abundance: .
CDR3aa: CSVPGTAGTQYF; CDR3nt: TGCAGCGTCCCGGGGACAGCAGGGACCCAGTACTTC; d_gene: TRBD1; v_gene: TRBV29-1; j_gene: TRBJ2-5; abundance: few
CDR3aa: CASSSNDYGTGLPQPQHF; CDR3nt: TGTGCCAGCAGTTCCAATGATTACGGTACAGGGCTTCCTCAGCCCCAGCATTTT; d_gene: .; v_gene: TRBV2; j_gene: TRBJ1-5; abundance: .
CDR3aa: CASSSSQGLADTQYF; CDR3nt: TGTGCCAGCAGCTCCTCACAGGGGTTGGCAGATACGCAGTATTTT; d_gene: TRBD1; v_gene: TRBV7-8; j_gene: TRBJ2-3; abundance: .
CDR3aa: CASSPGGGETQYF; CDR3nt: TGCGCCAGCAGCCCAGGGGGCGGGGAGACCCAGTACTTC; d_gene: TRBD1; v_gene: TRBV5-1; j_gene: TRBJ2-5; abundance: .
CDR3aa: CASSLFGGSYEQYF; CDR3nt: TGTGCCAGCAGCTTATTCGGCGGCTCCTACGAGCAGTACTTC; d_gene: .; v_gene: TRBV11-2; j_gene: TRBJ2-7; abundance: .
CDR3aa: CASSARSGGPNTGELFF; CDR3nt: TGTGCCAGCTCAGCACGATCGGGGGGGCCGAACACCGGGGAGCTGTTTTTT; d_gene: TRBD2; v_gene: TRBV18; j_gene: TRBJ2-2; abundance: .
CDR3aa: CASSFLAGTDTQYF; CDR3nt: TGTGCCAGCAGTTTCCTCGCAGGGACAGATACGCAGTATTTT; d_gene: .; v_gene: TRBV28; j_gene: TRBJ2-3; abundance: few
CDR3aa: CASSPWPGRGSQGEQYF; CDR3nt: TGTGCCAGCAGCCCGTGGCCTGGGAGGGGCTCTCAGGGGGAGCAGTACTTC; d_gene: .; v_gene: TRBV9; j_gene: TRBJ2-7; abundance: .
CDR3aa: CASSPTAISGNTIYF; CDR3nt: TGTGCCAGCTCTCCGACAGCCATCTCTGGAAACACCATATATTTT; d_gene: .; v_gene: TRBV18; j_gene: TRBJ1-3; abundance: once
CDR3aa: CASSLTGSNSPLHF; CDR3nt: TGTGCCAGCAGCTTAACGGGGAGTAATTCACCCCTCCACTTT; d_gene: .; v_gene: TRBV7-2; j_gene: TRBJ1-6; abundance: .
CDR3aa: CASRGQGASQPQHF; CDR3nt: TGTGCCAGCAGAGGACAGGGGGCGTCTCAGCCCCAGCATTTT; d_gene: .; v_gene: TRBV21-1; j_gene: TRBJ1-5; abundance: few
CDR3aa: CASSSTAAMNTEAFF; CDR3nt: TGCGCCAGCAGCTCTACGGCGGCCATGAACACTGAAGCTTTCTTT; d_gene: .; v_gene: TRBV5-1; j_gene: TRBJ1-1; abundance: few